Here is one T cell receptor beta chain with its context. Clones were read by immunoSEQ multiplex PCR, and TCRdb kept only the in-frame ones, dropping some. Of some 200,000 clones listed, roughly 79% are singletons. The source of the sample is a study of cytotoxic CD8 clonotypes in ibrutinib-treated CLL. Germline loops: CDR1 SGHRS, CDR2 YFSETQ. The length of the CDR3 is 14 residues. The V segment lost 4 bases and the J segment 5 bases; nucleotides outside the gene matches: 4. The material was PBMCs, obtained after 12 months of ibrutinib treatment. The chain links TRBV5-1 to TRBJ1-4; 8 bases map to TRBD1. This receptor was obtained from a human donor with chronic lymphocytic leukemia. CDR3 sequence: CASSGGQGNEKLFF. In DNA form, the CDR3 reads TGCGCCAGCAGCGGCGGACAGGGCAATGAAAAACTGTTTTTT.